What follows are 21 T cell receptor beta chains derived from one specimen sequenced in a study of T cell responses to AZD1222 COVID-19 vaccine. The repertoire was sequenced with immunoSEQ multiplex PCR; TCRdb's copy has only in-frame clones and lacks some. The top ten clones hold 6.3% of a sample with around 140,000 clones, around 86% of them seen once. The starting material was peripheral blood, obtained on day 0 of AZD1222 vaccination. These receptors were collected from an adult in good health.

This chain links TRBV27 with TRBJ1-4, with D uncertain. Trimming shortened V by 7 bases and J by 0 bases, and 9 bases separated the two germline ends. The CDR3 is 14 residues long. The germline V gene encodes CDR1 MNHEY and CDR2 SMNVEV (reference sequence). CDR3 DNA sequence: TGTGCCAGCACCTCAGGAACAACTAATGAAAAACTGTTTTTT. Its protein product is CASTSGTTNEKLFF.

The DNA for the CDR3 is TGTGCCAGCAGCCCCGGAATGAACACTGAAGCTTTCTTT. It translates to CASSPGMNTEAFF. The chain employs TRBV9 and TRBJ1-1; D is undetermined. The CDR3 consists of 13 residues. Germline CDR1 and CDR2: SGDLS and YYNGEE. V lost 4 bases, J lost 0 bases, and 7 bases lay in between.

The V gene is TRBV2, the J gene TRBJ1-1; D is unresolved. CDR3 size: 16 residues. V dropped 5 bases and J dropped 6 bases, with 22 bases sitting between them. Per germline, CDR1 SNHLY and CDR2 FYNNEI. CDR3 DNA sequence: TGTGCCAGCAGTTTTACAGCGTTCCTAAACGGCGCTGAAGCTTTCTTT. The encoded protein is CASSFTAFLNGAEAFF.

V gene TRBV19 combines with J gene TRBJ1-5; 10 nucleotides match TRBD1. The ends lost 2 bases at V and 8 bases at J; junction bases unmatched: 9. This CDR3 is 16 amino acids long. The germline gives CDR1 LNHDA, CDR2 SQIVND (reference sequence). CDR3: CASSISGTGAVKPQHF. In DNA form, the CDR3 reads TGTGCCAGTAGTATATCCGGGACAGGGGCAGTCAAGCCCCAGCATTTT. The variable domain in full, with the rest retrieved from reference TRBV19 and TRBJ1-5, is DGGITQSPKYLFRKEGQNVTLSCEQNLNHDAMYWYRQDPGQGLRLIYYSQIVNDFQKGDIAEGYSVSREKKESFPLTVTSAQKNPTAFYLCASSISGTGAVKPQHFGDGTRLSIL.

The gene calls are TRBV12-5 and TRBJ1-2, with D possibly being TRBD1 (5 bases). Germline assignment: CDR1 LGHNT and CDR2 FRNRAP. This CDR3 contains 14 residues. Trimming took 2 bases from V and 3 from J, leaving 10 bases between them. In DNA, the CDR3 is TGTGCTAGTGGTTTGCCTGCGACAGACTATGGCTACACCTTC. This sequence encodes CASGLPATDYGYTF.

CDR3 DNA sequence: TGTGCCAGCAGCTTAGGGCAGGGGTACTCACCCCTCCACTTT. Encoded protein: CASSLGQGYSPLHF. The chain uses TRBV7-6 and TRBJ1-6; TRBD1 might be the D (6 bases). V was trimmed by 1 base and J by 10 bases, leaving 11 bases between them. Germline CDR1 SGHVS, CDR2 FNYEAQ. This CDR3 has 14 amino acids. The whole variable domain, remainder taken from reference TRBV7-6 and TRBJ1-6, is GAGVSQSPRYKVTKRGQDVALRCDPISGHVSLYWYRQALGQGPEFLTYFNYEAQQDKSGLPNDRFSAERPEGSISTLTIQRTEQRDSAMYRCASSLGQGYSPLHFGNGTRLTVT.

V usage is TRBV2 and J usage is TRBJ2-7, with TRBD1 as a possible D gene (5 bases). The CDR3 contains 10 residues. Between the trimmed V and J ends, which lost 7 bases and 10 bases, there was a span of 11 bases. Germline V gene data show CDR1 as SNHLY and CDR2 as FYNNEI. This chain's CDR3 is CASNQGTQYF. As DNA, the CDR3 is TGTGCCAGCAACCAGGGAACCCAGTACTTC.

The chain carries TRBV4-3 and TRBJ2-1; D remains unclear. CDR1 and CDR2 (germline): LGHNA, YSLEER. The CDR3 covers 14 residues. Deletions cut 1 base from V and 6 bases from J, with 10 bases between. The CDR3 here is CASSQVGVSNEQFF. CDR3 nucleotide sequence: TGCGCCAGCAGCCAAGTGGGCGTGTCCAATGAGCAGTTCTTC.

The CDR3 sequence: CASSPGRDEAFF. In DNA form, the CDR3 reads TGTGCCAGCAGCCCCGGACGGGATGAAGCTTTCTTT. This chain links TRBV7-9 with TRBJ1-1; D unresolved. Trimming took 5 bases from V and 7 from J, leaving 11 bases between them. Germline loops: CDR1 SEHNR, CDR2 FQNEAQ (reference sequence). There are 12 residues in the CDR3.

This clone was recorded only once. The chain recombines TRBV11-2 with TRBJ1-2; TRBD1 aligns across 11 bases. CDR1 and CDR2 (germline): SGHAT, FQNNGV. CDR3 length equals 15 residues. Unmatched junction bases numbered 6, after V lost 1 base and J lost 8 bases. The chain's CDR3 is CASSLGGQGGAGYTF. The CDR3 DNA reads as TGTGCCAGCAGCTTAGGGGGACAGGGGGGGGCCGGCTACACCTTC. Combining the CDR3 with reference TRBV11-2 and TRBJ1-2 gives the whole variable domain EAGVAQSPRYKIIEKRQSVAFWCNPISGHATLYWYQQILGQGPKLLIQFQNNGVVDDSQLPKDRFSAERLKGVDSTLKIQPAKLEDSAVYLCASSLGGQGGAGYTFGSGTRLTVV.

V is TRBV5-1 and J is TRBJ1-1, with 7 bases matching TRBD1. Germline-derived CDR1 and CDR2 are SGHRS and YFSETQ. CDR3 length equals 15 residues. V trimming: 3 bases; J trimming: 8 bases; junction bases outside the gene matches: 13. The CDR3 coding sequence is TGCGCCAGCAGCTATTTGACAGGGTTAAGTTCGGAAGCTTTCTTT. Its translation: CASSYLTGLSSEAFF.

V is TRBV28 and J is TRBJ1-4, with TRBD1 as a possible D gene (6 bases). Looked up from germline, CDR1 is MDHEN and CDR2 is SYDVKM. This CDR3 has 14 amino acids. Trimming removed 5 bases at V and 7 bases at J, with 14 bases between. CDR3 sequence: CASSRGGSGEKLFF. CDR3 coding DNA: TGTGCCAGCAGTAGAGGGGGTTCGGGTGAAAAACTGTTTTTT.

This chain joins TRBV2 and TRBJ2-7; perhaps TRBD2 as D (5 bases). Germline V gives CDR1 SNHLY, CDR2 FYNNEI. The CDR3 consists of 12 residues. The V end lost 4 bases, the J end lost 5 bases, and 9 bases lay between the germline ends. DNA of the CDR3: TGTGCCAGCAGTGCTACCGGGGACGAGCAGTACTTC. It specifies CASSATGDEQYF.

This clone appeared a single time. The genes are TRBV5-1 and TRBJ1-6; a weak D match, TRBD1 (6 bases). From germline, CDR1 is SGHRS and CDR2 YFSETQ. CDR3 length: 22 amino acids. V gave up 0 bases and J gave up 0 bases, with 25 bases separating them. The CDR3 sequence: CASSLAPRSGGQLSSYNSPLHF. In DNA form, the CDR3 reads TGCGCCAGCAGCTTGGCACCCCGGTCGGGGGGCCAATTGAGCTCCTATAATTCACCCCTCCACTTT.

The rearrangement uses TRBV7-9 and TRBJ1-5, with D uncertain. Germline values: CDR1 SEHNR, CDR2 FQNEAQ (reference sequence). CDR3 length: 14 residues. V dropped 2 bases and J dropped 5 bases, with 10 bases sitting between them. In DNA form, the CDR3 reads TGTGCCAGCAGCTTAATTGGGGAGGATCAGCCCCAGCATTTT. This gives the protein CASSLIGEDQPQHF. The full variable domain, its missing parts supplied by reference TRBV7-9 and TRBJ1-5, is DTGVSQNPRHKITKRGQNVTFRCDPISEHNRLYWYRQTLGQGPEFLTYFQNEAQLEKSRLLSDRFSAERPKGSFSTLEIQRTEQGDSAMYLCASSLIGEDQPQHFGDGTRLSIL.

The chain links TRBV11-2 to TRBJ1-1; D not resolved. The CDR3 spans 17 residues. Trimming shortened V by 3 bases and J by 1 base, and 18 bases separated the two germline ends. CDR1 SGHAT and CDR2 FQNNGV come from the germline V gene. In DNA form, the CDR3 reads TGTGCCAGCAGCTTCTTACGCCCCAGAGGGAGGAACACTGAAGCTTTCTTT. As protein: CASSFLRPRGRNTEAFF.

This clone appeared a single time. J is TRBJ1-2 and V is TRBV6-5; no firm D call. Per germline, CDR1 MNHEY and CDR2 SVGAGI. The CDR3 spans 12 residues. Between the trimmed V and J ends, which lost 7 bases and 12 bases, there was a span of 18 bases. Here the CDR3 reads CASTLTHDQNTF. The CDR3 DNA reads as TGTGCCAGCACCCTAACACACGACCAAAACACCTTC.

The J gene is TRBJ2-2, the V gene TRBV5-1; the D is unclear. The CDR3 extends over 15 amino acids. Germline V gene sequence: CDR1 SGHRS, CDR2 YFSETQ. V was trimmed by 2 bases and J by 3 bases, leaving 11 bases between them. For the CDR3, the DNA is TGCGCCAGCAGCTTAGTCGCCTGGGACACCGGGGAGCTGTTTTTT. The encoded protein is CASSLVAWDTGELFF.

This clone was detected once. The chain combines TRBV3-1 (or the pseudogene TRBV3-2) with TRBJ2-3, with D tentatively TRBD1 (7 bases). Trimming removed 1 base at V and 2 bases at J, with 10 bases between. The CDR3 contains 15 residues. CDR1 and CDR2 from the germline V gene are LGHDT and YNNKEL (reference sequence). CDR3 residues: CASSQGGTVTDTQYF. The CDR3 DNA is TGTGCCAGCAGCCAAGGCGGGACAGTCACAGATACGCAGTATTTT.

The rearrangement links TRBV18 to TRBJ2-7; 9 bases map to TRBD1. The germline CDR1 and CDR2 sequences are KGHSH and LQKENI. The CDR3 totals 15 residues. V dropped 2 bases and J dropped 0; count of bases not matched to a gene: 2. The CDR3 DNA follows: TGTGCCAGCTCACCAAAGACAGGGGGCTCCTACGAGCAGTACTTC. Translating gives CASSPKTGGSYEQYF.

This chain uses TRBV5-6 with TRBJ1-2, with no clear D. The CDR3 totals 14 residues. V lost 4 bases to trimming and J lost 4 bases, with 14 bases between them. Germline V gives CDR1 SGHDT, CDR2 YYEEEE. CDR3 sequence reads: CASSTYSGTYGYTF. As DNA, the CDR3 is TGTGCCAGCAGCACTTATTCAGGAACCTATGGCTACACCTTC.